What follows describes a single TCR beta chain. As yet, its antigen is unknown. Germline assignment: CDR1 GTSNPN and CDR2 SVGIG (reference sequence). CDR3 length equals 14 residues. The trim removed 2 bases at V and 2 bases at J, leaving 6 bases unmatched. This entry is derived from a study of cytomegalovirus exposure and HLA in healthy donors. Study context: The roughly 110 validation repertoires were reported in a later analysis to have been generated on the same platform as the approximately 700 first-cohort repertoires.

Study-wide findings and caveats: The tendency of first-cohort TCR clusters to co-occur in the 100 to 150 validation repertoires emerged from a later analysis. Most TCR sequences proved rare, with some public TCRs found in many donors. The authors confirmed in vitro that three CMV-associated chains were specific for CMV antigens.

Some clones are missing from TCRdb's copy, which holds only in-frame ones; the method was immunoSEQ multiplex PCR. The sample records 90,000 to 130,000 clones, approximately 87% being singletons. The chain employs TRBV30 and TRBJ2-7; 7 nucleotides line up with TRBD2. Sequenced input: PBMCs. The receptor was derived from a young woman in good health and CMV-seropositive. The CDR3 sequence is CAWSLGGETYEQYF. In DNA, the CDR3 is TGTGCCTGGAGTCTGGGGGGGGAGACCTACGAGCAGTACTTC.